The 25 T cell receptor beta chains presented below share a single source sample, sequenced in a study of cytomegalovirus exposure and HLA in healthy donors. The PCR employed 60 Vbeta primers together with 13 Jbeta primers. TCRdb keeps only in-frame clones here, not all; method: immunoSEQ multiplex PCR. Of hundreds of thousands of clones in the sample, over 65% were seen once. Sequenced input: PBMCs. The receptors derive from a man aged 18 to 35 in good health and CMV-seronegative.

The genes are TRBV10-3 and TRBJ2-2, with D perhaps matching TRBD2 (6 bases). The germline V and J ends were trimmed by 6 bases and 6 bases, with 14 bases remaining between them. Germline assignment: CDR1 ENHRY and CDR2 SYGVKD. The CDR3 is 14 residues long. The CDR3 sequence: CAISKEGPPGELFF. The CDR3 bases are TGTGCCATCAGCAAGGAGGGCCCTCCCGGGGAGCTGTTTTTT.

The chain has TRBV6-5 and TRBJ2-3; TRBD2 agrees at 7 bases. The CDR3 loop spans 13 amino acids. V gave up 6 bases and J gave up 6 bases; unmatched junction bases: 6. CDR1 is MNHEY and CDR2 is SVGAGI in the germline V gene. In DNA, the CDR3 is TGTGCCAGCAGCCCCCCCGGGGGGGATACGCAGTATTTT. Protein: CASSPPGGDTQYF.

The chain is built from TRBV21-1 and TRBJ1-1; TRBD1 is the table's D call, not checked against the DNA. TRBV21-1 is reported as a pseudogene. This CDR3 comprises 13 residues. CDR3 coding DNA: TGTGCCAGCAGCACCGGACATTACACTGAAGCTTTCTTT. Translating it yields CASSTGHYTEAFF.

This clone was detected a few times. The V call is TRBV6-1, the J call TRBJ1-2, with 10 bases matching TRBD1. Per germline, CDR1 MNHNS and CDR2 SASEGT. The CDR3 is 14 residues long. V lost 4 bases and J lost 4; bases outside the gene matches: 3. The CDR3 sequence: CASSGGQGSYGYTF. The DNA for the CDR3 is TGTGCCAGCAGTGGGGGACAGGGGTCCTATGGCTACACCTTC.

This clone has only one observation. The J gene is TRBJ1-1, the V gene TRBV11-2; D gene unclear. The CDR3 has 11 amino acids. V lost 1 base and J 10 bases, leaving 7 bases between the germline ends. Germline CDR1 SGHAT, CDR2 FQNNGV. This CDR3 reads CASSLGEVAFF. The CDR3 DNA is TGTGCCAGCAGCTTAGGGGAGGTAGCTTTCTTT.

The CDR3 nucleotides read TGTGCCAGCAGTCAAGGGAGGCCCCAGCATTTT. Translation gives CASSQGRPQHF. The genes are TRBV6-1 and TRBJ1-5; D is unclear. The germline V gene encodes CDR1 MNHNS and CDR2 SASEGT. V dropped 5 bases and J dropped 9 bases, with 8 bases sitting between them. The CDR3 covers 11 residues.

The chain carries TRBV9 and TRBJ2-5; TRBD2 agrees at 7 bases. Germline CDR1 and CDR2: SGDLS and YYNGEE. The CDR3 spans 15 residues. With 3 bases clipped from V and 1 base from J, the junction kept 6 bases outside the gene matches. Here the CDR3 reads CASSAQTSPQETQYF. CDR3 DNA: TGTGCCAGCAGCGCCCAGACTAGCCCCCAAGAGACCCAGTACTTC. The full variable domain, in which reference TRBV9 and TRBJ2-5 provide the parts outside the CDR3, is DSGVTQTPKHLITATGQRVTLRCSPRSGDLSVYWYQQSLDQGLQFLIQYYNGEERAKGNILERFSAQQFPDLHSELNLSSLELGDSALYFCASSAQTSPQETQYFGPGTRLLVL.

The V and J genes are TRBV27 and TRBJ2-7, with a weak D call TRBD1 (5 bases). V lost 1 base and J 3 bases, leaving 10 bases between the germline ends. The CDR3 consists of 14 residues. CDR1 MNHEY and CDR2 SMNVEV come from the germline V gene (reference sequence). This CDR3 is CASSLYPGYYEQYF. Here the CDR3 DNA reads TGTGCCAGCAGTTTATATCCAGGGTACTACGAGCAGTACTTC.

The chain has TRBV28 and TRBJ1-3; 9 bases are shared with TRBD1. This CDR3 comprises 14 residues. Losses at the gene ends were 3 bases for V and 9 bases for J; bases not matched to a gene: 6. From germline, CDR1 is MDHEN and CDR2 SYDVKM. CDR3 sequence (DNA): TGTGCCAGCAGTTTTGGGACAGGGACTTTCACCATATATTTT. Protein product: CASSFGTGTFTIYF.

V usage is TRBV30 and J usage is TRBJ1-5; possibly TRBD1 for D (6 bases). This CDR3 contains 14 residues. V was trimmed by 5 bases and J by 1 base, leaving 12 bases between them. CDR1 and CDR2 (germline): GTSNPN, SVGIG (reference sequence). DNA of the CDR3: TGTGCCTGGTCCCCAGGGGCCAGCAATCAGCCCCAGCATTTT. Protein product: CAWSPGASNQPQHF.

The chain joins TRBV13 to TRBJ2-5, with 9 positions matching TRBD1. The J segment lost 2 bases and the V segment lost 3 bases, leaving 13 bases of the junction unmatched. Germline V gene lookup returns CDR1 PRHDT and CDR2 FYEKMQ (reference sequence). The CDR3 loop spans 18 amino acids. The CDR3 is CASSFLNRGLNTQETQYF. In DNA, the CDR3 is TGTGCCAGCAGCTTCCTTAACAGGGGGCTGAATACACAAGAGACCCAGTACTTC. The full variable domain, rest sourced from reference TRBV13 and TRBJ2-5, is AAGVIQSPRHLIKEKRETATLKCYPIPRHDTVYWYQQGPGQDPQFLISFYEKMQSDKGSIPDRFSAQQFSDYHSELNMSSLELGDSALYFCASSFLNRGLNTQETQYFGPGTRLLVL.

There are a few counts of this clone. The chain joins TRBV25-1 to TRBJ2-5, with 7 positions matching TRBD2. V lost 4 bases to trimming and J lost 0 bases; unmatched junction nucleotides: 8. Germline CDR1 reads MGHDK; CDR2 reads SYGVNS. The CDR3 contains 16 residues. The DNA for the CDR3 is TGTGCCAGCAGTGGGGGGAGCGGGAAGTACCAAGAGACCCAGTACTTC. Its translation: CASSGGSGKYQETQYF.

For the CDR3, the DNA is TGTGCCACCAGCAGGACAGATAGCAATCAGCCCCAGCATTTT. Its translation is CATSRTDSNQPQHF. The chain carries TRBV15 and TRBJ1-5, with D perhaps matching TRBD1 (5 bases). Per germline, CDR1 LNHNV and CDR2 YYDKDF (reference sequence). With 3 bases removed from V and 0 bases from J, the gap between germline ends came to 6 bases. The CDR3 is 14 amino acids.

The J gene is TRBJ1-2, the V gene TRBV9; 7 positions agree with TRBD1. Germline V gives CDR1 SGDLS, CDR2 YYNGEE. The CDR3 extends over 16 amino acids. Trimming took 5 bases from V and 2 from J; bases not matched to a gene: 12. Here the CDR3 reads CASSAGQVTANYGYTF. The CDR3 coding sequence is TGTGCCAGCAGTGCCGGACAGGTAACCGCAAACTATGGCTACACCTTC. Supplemented by reference TRBV9 and TRBJ1-2, the full variable domain reads DSGVTQTPKHLITATGQRVTLRCSPRSGDLSVYWYQQSLDQGLQFLIQYYNGEERAKGNILERFSAQQFPDLHSELNLSSLELGDSALYFCASSAGQVTANYGYTFGSGTRLTVV.

The V gene is TRBV4-1, the J gene TRBJ2-6; D is uncertain. The germline V and J ends were trimmed by 0 bases and 0 bases, with 15 bases remaining between them. Per the germline V gene, CDR1 is MGHRA and CDR2 is YSYEKL. CDR3 length equals 19 residues. The CDR3 loop reads CASSQDVVQPSSGANVLTF. CDR3 nucleotide sequence: TGCGCCAGCAGCCAAGATGTAGTACAGCCGAGCTCTGGGGCCAACGTCCTGACTTTC.

V usage is TRBV1 and J usage is TRBJ2-2; the table assigns TRBD2, which was not confirmed against the DNA. TRBV1 has pseudogene status. This CDR3 is 16 amino acids long. The CDR3, as DNA: TGCACCAGCAGCCAAGGCCGGGGGGCGGGGACCGGGGAGCTGTTTTTT. Its protein product is CTSSQGRGAGTGELFF.

This clone was detected only once. The chain carries TRBV28 and TRBJ2-7; 8 nucleotides align to TRBD1. The V gene's germline CDR1 is MDHEN and CDR2 SYDVKM. The CDR3 has 13 amino acids. After removal of 8 bases from V and 1 base from J, the junction contained 4 bases not matched to a gene. CDR3 in DNA: TGTGCCAGCCAGGACAGGGTTTCCTACGAGCAGTACTTC. It translates to CASQDRVSYEQYF.

The CDR3 bases are TGCAGCGTTGAAGAGGGACTAGCGGGGGATACGCAGTATTTT. This gives the protein CSVEEGLAGDTQYF. The chain couples TRBV29-1 to TRBJ2-3; 13 nucleotides agree with TRBD2. The V and J ends lost 0 bases and 6 bases, in that order; junction bases with no gene match: 0. Germline V gene data show CDR1 as SQVTM and CDR2 as ANQGSEA. The CDR3 runs 14 residues.

The genes are TRBV10-3 and TRBJ1-2; TRBD1 matches 7 bases. CDR3 length: 13 residues. V lost 10 bases and J lost 0; bases outside the gene matches: 5. Germline CDR1 ENHRY, CDR2 SYGVKD. For the CDR3, the DNA is TGTGCCAGGCCGGGACAGACTAACTATGGCTACACCTTC. This sequence encodes CARPGQTNYGYTF.

The chain links TRBV5-1 to TRBJ2-2; 9 bases align to TRBD1. V trimming: 4 bases; J trimming: 0 bases; junction bases outside the gene matches: 4. The CDR3 loop spans 16 amino acids. The germline CDR1 and CDR2 sequences are SGHRS and YFSETQ. The CDR3 DNA follows: TGCGCCAGCAGCCCAAGACAGGGGGCGAACACCGGGGAGCTGTTTTTT. Its protein is CASSPRQGANTGELFF.

This CDR3 reads CASSSDTEDRGNEKLFF. The CDR3 DNA follows: TGTGCCAGCAGCTCAGATACCGAGGACAGGGGAAATGAAAAACTGTTTTTT. This chain links TRBV2 with TRBJ1-4; TRBD1 matches 9 bases. V gave up 6 bases and J gave up 5 bases; unmatched junction bases: 13. The germline gives CDR1 SNHLY, CDR2 FYNNEI. This CDR3 is built from 17 residues. Drawing the rest from reference TRBV2 and TRBJ1-4, the complete variable domain is EPEVTQTPSHQVTQMGQEVILRCVPISNHLYFYWYRQILGQKVEFLVSFYNNEISEKSEIFDDQFSVERPDGSNFTLKIRSTKLEDSAMYFCASSSDTEDRGNEKLFFGSGTQLSVL.

The chain uses TRBV6-6 and TRBJ1-4, with D tentatively TRBD1 (6 bases). Germline values: CDR1 MNHNY, CDR2 SVGAGI (reference sequence). V was cut by 4 bases and J by 0 bases, with 12 bases left in between. CDR3 size: 16 residues. CDR3 bases: TGTGCCAGCAGTTCCACAGGGATCCCAACTAATGAAAAACTGTTTTTT. It codes for CASSSTGIPTNEKLFF.

The genes are TRBV28 and TRBJ1-1, with D perhaps TRBD1 (5 bases). This CDR3 spans 16 amino acids. Germline assignment: CDR1 MDHEN and CDR2 SYDVKM. V lost 6 bases, J lost 1 base, and 18 bases lay in between. The CDR3 region has the DNA TGTGCCAGCAGAACCCCTATGGCGGGGACGAACACTGAAGCTTTCTTT. This gives the protein CASRTPMAGTNTEAFF.

This clone appeared a few times. The chain links TRBV30 to TRBJ1-1; TRBD1 matches at 8 bases. Trimming cost V 5 bases and J 4 bases; bases outside gene matches: 6. The germline V gene encodes CDR1 GTSNPN and CDR2 SVGIG (reference sequence). This CDR3 contains 13 residues. The CDR3 region is CAWCQGAGTEAFF. CDR3 DNA sequence: TGTGCCTGGTGCCAGGGGGCTGGCACTGAAGCTTTCTTT.

Comment on this clone: Additional DNA sequences in this sample encode the identical CDR3. The chain uses TRBV18 and TRBJ2-2, with 7 bases fitting TRBD1. This CDR3 region has 17 residues. Germline V gives CDR1 KGHSH, CDR2 LQKENI. Trimming at V came to 3 bases and at J to 0 bases, leaving 7 bases not matched to a gene. CDR3 amino acids: CASSPRTGFANTGELFF. The CDR3 bases are TGTGCCAGCTCACCGAGGACAGGCTTCGCGAACACCGGGGAGCTGTTTTTT.